The source of this T cell receptor beta chain is a study of identifying expanded T cells in peripheral blood. The CDR3 runs 16 residues. Germline V gene sequence: CDR1 SGHDT, CDR2 YYEEEE. V lost 4 bases to trimming and J lost 5 bases; unmatched junction nucleotides: 14. The repertoire was sequenced with immunoSEQ multiplex PCR; TCRdb's copy has only in-frame clones and lacks some. The table records about 81,000 clones, about 83% of them present only once. The chain employs TRBV5-6 and TRBJ2-5; 7 bases agree with TRBD2. The sample comprised blood. The clonotype originates from a person between 18 and 69 years old in good health. The DNA for the CDR3 is TGTGCCAGCAGCACACCCGGGACTAACTTCTTCGAGACCCAGTACTTC. It specifies CASSTPGTNFFETQYF.